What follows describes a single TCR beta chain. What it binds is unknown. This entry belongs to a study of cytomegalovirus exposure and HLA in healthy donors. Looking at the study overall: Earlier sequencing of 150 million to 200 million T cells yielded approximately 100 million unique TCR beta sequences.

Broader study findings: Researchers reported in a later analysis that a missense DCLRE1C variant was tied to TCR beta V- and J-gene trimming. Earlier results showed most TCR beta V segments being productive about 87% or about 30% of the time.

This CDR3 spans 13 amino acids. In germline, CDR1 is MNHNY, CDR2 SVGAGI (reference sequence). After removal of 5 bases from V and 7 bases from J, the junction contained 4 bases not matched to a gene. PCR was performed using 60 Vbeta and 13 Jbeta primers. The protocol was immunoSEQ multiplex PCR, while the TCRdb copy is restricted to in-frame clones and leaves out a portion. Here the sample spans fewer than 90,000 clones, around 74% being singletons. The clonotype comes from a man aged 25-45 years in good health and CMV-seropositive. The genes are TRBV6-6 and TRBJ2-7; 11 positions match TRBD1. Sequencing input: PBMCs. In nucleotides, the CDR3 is TGTGCCAGCAGTGGACAGGGGGCATGGGAGCAGTACTTC. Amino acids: CASSGQGAWEQYF.